This TCR beta chain was documented in a study of cytomegalovirus exposure and HLA in healthy donors. Study conclusions and caveats: Subsequent analysis of the 100 to 150 validation repertoires found a tendency for first-cohort TCR clusters to co-occur.

A note on this clone: Its matching antigen is unknown. Other DNA sequences in this sample translate to the same CDR3.

The CDR3 extends over 12 amino acids. V dropped 6 bases and J dropped 0 bases, with 9 bases sitting between them. The V gene's germline CDR1 is SQVTM and CDR2 ANQGSEA. Using immunoSEQ multiplex PCR, the repertoire was profiled, and TCRdb retains in-frame clones only, with some absent. The repertoire holds 260,000 or so clones, with around 90% as singletons. Sequences were obtained from PBMCs. J is TRBJ2-7 and V is TRBV29-1, with D possibly being TRBD2 (5 bases). The sequence was obtained from a woman in her twenties or thirties in good health and CMV-seronegative. The DNA of the CDR3 is TGCAGCGTCCCCGGGGACTCCTACGAGCAGTACTTC. It is translated as CSVPGDSYEQYF.